The 21 T cell receptor beta chains listed next were all sequenced from one sample in a study of blood T cell repertoires in COVID-19. Measured with immunoSEQ multiplex PCR; TCRdb has only the in-frame clones, and not every one. The sample has about 200,000 clones; around 90% are singletons. Sequenced material: PBMCs or T cells enriched from blood (not recorded which). The receptors come from a man aged 25 to 40 who had recovered from COVID-19.

The rearrangement joins TRBV9 to TRBJ2-3; TRBD1 matches at 8 bases. The germline CDR1 and CDR2 sequences are SGDLS and YYNGEE. The CDR3 contains 21 residues. Trimming took 0 bases from V and 0 from J; bases not matched to a gene: 18. CDR3 sequence reads: CASSVATGTGRTPASTDTQYF. The CDR3 nucleotides are TGTGCCAGCAGCGTAGCTACGGGGACAGGTCGGACCCCTGCTAGCACAGATACGCAGTATTTT.

This clone came up a few times. The chain recombines TRBV7-6 with TRBJ2-2, with D possibly being TRBD1 (6 bases). CDR1 is SGHVS and CDR2 is FNYEAQ in the germline V gene. The CDR3 has 15 residues. Trimming left V 4 bases short and J 5 bases short, with 14 bases between. DNA of the CDR3: TGTGCCAGCAGCTCCGAAGGAACAGGGACCGGGGAGCTGTTTTTT. It yields the protein CASSSEGTGTGELFF.

The chain links TRBV5-4 to TRBJ1-5; D is ambiguous. CDR1 is SGHNT, CDR2 YYREEE, per germline (reference sequence). This CDR3 contains 13 residues. Trimming left V 2 bases short and J 4 bases short, with 7 bases between. In DNA form, the CDR3 reads TGTGCCAGCAGCTTAAGCCCTAATCAGCCCCAGCATTTT. Its translation is CASSLSPNQPQHF.

J is TRBJ1-5 and V is TRBV5-8, with TRBD1 identical over 7 bases. Germline V gives CDR1 SGHTS, CDR2 YDEGEE. This CDR3 has 14 residues. The V and J ends lost 4 bases and 4 bases, in that order; junction bases with no gene match: 5. Here the CDR3 DNA reads TGTGCCAGCAGCCCGGGACAGTCTAATCAGCCCCAGCATTTT. The encoded protein is CASSPGQSNQPQHF.

V usage is TRBV6-5 and J usage is TRBJ1-2; the D gene is possibly TRBD1 (6 bases). Deletions cut 2 bases from V and 3 bases from J, with 13 bases between. The CDR3 loop spans 15 amino acids. Germline values: CDR1 MNHEY, CDR2 SVGAGI. The CDR3 is CASSYGQGRDYGYTF. The CDR3 bases are TGTGCCAGCAGTTACGGTCAGGGGCGCGACTATGGCTACACCTTC.

This rearrangement joins TRBV9 to TRBJ1-6; 7 nucleotides match TRBD1. The CDR3 has 15 amino acids. J gave up 5 bases and V 2 bases, and 4 bases lay outside the gene matches. Germline CDR1 is SGDLS and CDR2 is YYNGEE. The CDR3 protein is CASSVRGQNNSPLHF. In DNA, the CDR3 is TGTGCCAGCAGCGTCCGGGGACAGAATAATTCACCCCTCCACTTT.

The CDR3: CASSQAAGGTEAFF. CDR3 DNA sequence: TGCGCCAGCAGCCAAGCGGCAGGGGGCACTGAAGCTTTCTTT. This chain links TRBV4-3 with TRBJ1-1; 7 bases map to TRBD1. Germline loops: CDR1 LGHNA, CDR2 YSLEER. The trim removed 1 base at V and 4 bases at J, leaving 3 bases unmatched. This CDR3 contains 14 residues.

The rearrangement links TRBV11-2 to TRBJ2-7; 7 bases line up with TRBD1. This CDR3 has 14 amino acids. V lost 4 bases and J lost 3; bases outside the gene matches: 6. Germline CDR1 is SGHAT and CDR2 is FQNNGV. CDR3 residues: CASSSPTGRYEQYF. The DNA of the CDR3 is TGTGCCAGCAGCTCCCCGACAGGGCGCTACGAGCAGTACTTC.

The count of this clone is one. The J gene is TRBJ1-5, the V gene TRBV3-1 (or the pseudogene TRBV3-2); 7 bases fit TRBD1. The CDR3 is 23 residues long. Losses at the gene ends were 0 bases for V and 0 bases for J; bases not matched to a gene: 23. Germline CDR1 reads LGHDT; CDR2 reads YNNKEL (reference sequence). CDR3 amino acids: CASSQDRRDRRVNSDSSNQPQHF. In nucleotides, the CDR3 is TGTGCCAGCAGCCAAGATCGCAGGGACAGAAGGGTAAATTCTGACAGTAGCAATCAGCCCCAGCATTTT.

The rearrangement links TRBV10-2 to TRBJ2-5, with D hard to call. The CDR3 spans 12 residues. The V gene lost 3 bases and the J gene lost 4 bases, with 6 bases spanning the gap. Germline CDR1 and CDR2: WSHSY and SAAADI. CDR3 bases: TGCGCCAGCAGTGACCCGGGAGAGACCCAGTACTTC. Translated, it gives CASSDPGETQYF.

V usage is TRBV5-1 and J usage is TRBJ2-2, with 15 bases aligning to TRBD2. The length of the CDR3 is 18 residues. V lost 4 bases, J lost 3 bases, and 7 bases stayed unmatched. Germline-derived CDR1 and CDR2 are SGHRS and YFSETQ. Written as DNA, the CDR3 is TGCGCCAGCAGCCTGAAGGGACTAGCGGGGGGCCACACCGGGGAGCTGTTTTTT. Its translation is CASSLKGLAGGHTGELFF. The full variable domain, its missing parts supplied by reference TRBV5-1 and TRBJ2-2, is KAGVTQTPRYLIKTRGQQVTLSCSPISGHRSVSWYQQTPGQGLQFLFEYFSETQRNKGNFPGRFSGRQFSNSRSEMNVSTLELGDSALYLCASSLKGLAGGHTGELFFGEGSRLTVL.

The chain uses TRBV11-2 and TRBJ2-5; D gene unclear. With 5 bases removed from V and 4 bases from J, the gap between germline ends came to 8 bases. Germline-derived CDR1 and CDR2 are SGHAT and FQNNGV. CDR3 size: 12 residues. CDR3 sequence: CASSTARETQYF. The CDR3 DNA is TGTGCCAGCAGCACTGCCCGAGAGACCCAGTACTTC.

This sequence joins TRBV6-1 and TRBJ2-3, with a possible D match to TRBD2 (5 bases). The germline V gene has CDR1 MNHNS and CDR2 SASEGT. This CDR3 has 15 residues. V shed 3 bases and J shed 3 bases, with 13 bases lying between them. The CDR3 sequence is CASSDSATGTDTQYF. DNA for the CDR3: TGTGCCAGCAGTGATAGCGCTACCGGAACAGATACGCAGTATTTT.

The V gene is TRBV20-1, the J gene TRBJ1-2; D might be TRBD1 (5 bases). CDR3 size: 15 residues. Germline V gives CDR1 DFQATT, CDR2 SNEGSKA (reference sequence). Trimming removed 3 bases from V and 4 bases from J, with 18 bases in between. The chain's CDR3 is CSASWRAAGGYGYTF. The CDR3 DNA reads as TGCAGTGCTAGTTGGAGGGCGGCCGGGGGCTATGGCTACACCTTC.

A note on this clone: Other DNA sequences within the sample encode an identical CDR3. This chain links TRBV19 with TRBJ2-1; 7 positions match TRBD2. The junction had 1 base not matched to a gene; V was cut back by 1 base and J by 1 base. This CDR3 is built from 15 residues. Germline V CDR1 and CDR2: LNHDA, SQIVND (reference sequence). CDR3 DNA: TGTGCCAGTAGTATAGCGGGAGGTTCCTACAATGAGCAGTTCTTC. It translates to CASSIAGGSYNEQFF.

The rearrangement uses TRBV7-9 and TRBJ1-6; a weak D match, TRBD1 (5 bases). Between the trimmed V and J ends, which lost 5 bases and 10 bases, there was a span of 21 bases. CDR3 size: 16 residues. Germline V gene sequence: CDR1 SEHNR, CDR2 FQNEAQ (reference sequence). CDR3 nucleotides: TGTGCCAGCAGCCTGAGGCCTACAGGTGATCACTCACCCCTCCACTTT. Its translation: CASSLRPTGDHSPLHF. Based on the CDR3 plus reference TRBV7-9 and TRBJ1-6, the full variable domain is DTGVSQNPRHKITKRGQNVTFRCDPISEHNRLYWYRQTLGQGPEFLTYFQNEAQLEKSRLLSDRFSAERPKGSFSTLEIQRTEQGDSAMYLCASSLRPTGDHSPLHFGNGTRLTVT.

This rearrangement joins TRBV5-5 to TRBJ1-4; 7 bases line up with TRBD1. Trimming cost V 0 bases and J 0 bases; bases outside gene matches: 5. CDR1 is SGHKS and CDR2 is YYEKEE in the germline V gene (reference sequence). This CDR3 comprises 17 residues. CDR3 in DNA: TGTGCCAGCAGCTTGGGGGACAGAGCATCAACTAATGAAAAACTGTTTTTT. Its translation: CASSLGDRASTNEKLFF.

The chain carries TRBV19 and TRBJ2-2, with D maybe TRBD1 (6 bases). Germline V CDR1 and CDR2: LNHDA, SQIVND (reference sequence). V was clipped by 4 bases and J by 7 bases, with 19 bases between them. This CDR3 spans 16 amino acids. The CDR3 spells CASSKGVLNWGGELFF. Written as DNA, the CDR3 is TGTGCCAGTAGTAAGGGGGTCCTAAACTGGGGCGGGGAGCTGTTTTTT.

This chain joins TRBV5-4 and TRBJ2-1; TRBD2 matches 9 bases. The CDR3 loop spans 15 amino acids. The junction had 2 bases not matched to a gene; V was cut back by 1 base and J by 3 bases. CDR1 is SGHNT and CDR2 is YYREEE in the germline V gene (reference sequence). Here the CDR3 reads CASSLRSGGYNEQFF. The CDR3 DNA follows: TGTGCCAGCAGCTTGCGTAGCGGGGGCTACAATGAGCAGTTCTTC.

This clone has only one observation. The gene calls are TRBV6-2 or TRBV6-3 and TRBJ2-1, with D possibly TRBD2 on 6 matching bases. Trimming left V 2 bases short and J 7 bases short, with 15 bases between. CDR3 length: 15 amino acids. CDR1 is MNHEY, CDR2 SVGEGT, per germline. As DNA, the CDR3 is TGTGCCAGCAGTTACGGGGGGATGGGGAGTAATGAGCAGTTCTTC. Translation gives CASSYGGMGSNEQFF.

V usage is TRBV5-4 and J usage is TRBJ2-7; 7 bases are shared with TRBD2. The germline V gene has CDR1 SGHNT and CDR2 YYREEE (reference sequence). J lost 2 bases, V lost 5 bases, and 10 bases had no gene match. The CDR3 length is 15 residues. CDR3 amino acids: CASSPTGGDPYEQYF. DNA for the CDR3: TGTGCCAGCAGTCCCACGGGGGGTGATCCCTACGAGCAGTACTTC.